The TCR beta chain described here comes from a study of Ad26.COV2.S vaccination and SARS-CoV-2 variants. Study summary: Enrollment placed the donor in the COV1001 Ad26.COV2.S trial arm.

TCRdb keeps only in-frame clones here, not all; method: immunoSEQ multiplex PCR. The profile covers roughly 380,000 clones, with around 84% appearing a single time and 2.5% to 3.5% taken by the ten largest. Germline V lookup: CDR1 LGHNA, CDR2 YSLEER. Trimming left V 1 base short and J 6 bases short, with 22 bases between. CDR3 length: 17 residues. Treatment meaning: about 20 received Ad26.COV2.S at low or high dose, single or two shots; 5 received placebo; per-sample allocation not given. Each sample was drawn 63 days after the first injection (of vaccine or placebo). This receptor was obtained from a person aged 18-60 years who received the Ad26.COV2.S COVID-19 vaccine or a placebo. The starting material was peripheral blood, obtained in a trial of Ad26.COV2.S vaccine versus placebo. J is TRBJ2-7 and V is TRBV4-3; the D gene could be TRBD1 or TRBD2 (5 bases each). The CDR3 nucleotides are TGCGCCAGCAGCCAAGCCGTCCCCGCCCTGAGGGGTTTCGAGCAGTACTTC. Translation: CASSQAVPALRGFEQYF.